This entry lists 18 T cell receptor beta chains sequenced from one sample in a study of neoadjuvant anti-PD-1 for oral cavity cancer. Assay used: immunoSEQ multiplex PCR; TCRdb lists only in-frame clones, some missing. The sample yields about 20,000 clones, about 65% seen once. Sequences were derived from PBMCs, sampled before nivolumab (anti-PD-1) treatment. The receptors derive from a person between 40 and 85 years old with oral cavity squamous cell carcinoma.

The gene calls are TRBV30 and TRBJ2-1; possible D gene TRBD2, 5 bases. Trimming took 3 bases from V and 4 from J, leaving 13 bases between them. Germline V gives CDR1 GTSNPN, CDR2 SVGIG (reference sequence). The CDR3 runs 14 residues. Here the CDR3 reads CAWRPQRKYNEQFF. The CDR3 region has the DNA TGTGCCTGGAGGCCCCAGCGGAAGTACAATGAGCAGTTCTTC.

This clone was observed a handful of times. The V call is TRBV10-3, the J call TRBJ1-5; no firm D call. Germline lookup yields CDR1 ENHRY and CDR2 SYGVKD. There are 13 residues in the CDR3. Trimming took 3 bases from V and 7 from J, leaving 10 bases between them. The CDR3 protein is CAISDSGEQPQHF. The CDR3 bases are TGTGCCATCAGTGACAGTGGGGAGCAGCCCCAGCATTTT.

The chain recombines TRBV29-1 with TRBJ2-1, with D possibly matching TRBD1 (5 bases). The ends were cut back, 4 bases at V and 6 bases at J, with 10 bases in the middle. This CDR3 is 12 amino acids long. Germline V gene data show CDR1 as SQVTM and CDR2 as ANQGSEA. The CDR3 DNA reads as TGCAGCGTTGCGACCCAGGGCAATGAGCAGTTCTTC. Translation: CSVATQGNEQFF.

This chain connects TRBV29-1 to TRBJ2-3; TRBD1 or TRBD2 may be the D gene (5 bases each). CDR1 and CDR2 (germline): SQVTM, ANQGSEA. The length of the CDR3 is 15 residues. Trimming took 6 bases from V and 5 from J, leaving 21 bases between them. This CDR3 reads CSVDGTPYEIDTQYF. The DNA for the CDR3 is TGCAGCGTGGACGGGACCCCCTATGAAATAGATACGCAGTATTTT.

V and J are TRBV10-1 and TRBJ2-1; 8 bases match TRBD2. Germline-derived CDR1 and CDR2 are WNHNN and SYGVQD (reference sequence). Trimming at V came to 5 bases and at J to 9 bases, leaving 9 bases not matched to a gene. The CDR3 runs 14 residues. CDR3 residues: CASSTGTRGSEQFF. The DNA of the CDR3 is TGCGCCAGCAGTACCGGGACTAGGGGAAGTGAGCAGTTCTTC.

The chain combines TRBV11-1 with TRBJ2-2; 7 positions agree with TRBD2. Germline-derived CDR1 and CDR2 are SGHAT and FQDESV (reference sequence). The CDR3 totals 14 residues. The J segment lost 2 bases and the V segment lost 8 bases, leaving 5 bases of the junction unmatched. CDR3 sequence reads: CASGSGTNTGELFF. The DNA of the CDR3 is TGTGCCAGCGGAAGCGGGACCAACACCGGGGAGCTGTTTTTT.

This clone was observed once. The chain recombines TRBV2 with TRBJ1-1; no definite D call. V was shortened by 4 bases and J by 4 bases, with 4 bases between the two germline ends. Germline V gives CDR1 SNHLY, CDR2 FYNNEI. The CDR3 sequence is 11 residues long. CDR3 loop: CASSVFTEAFF. The CDR3 region has the DNA TGTGCCAGCAGTGTTTTCACTGAAGCTTTCTTT.

The chain couples TRBV5-4 to TRBJ2-1, with 11 bases lining up with TRBD2. The CDR3 extends over 15 amino acids. The V and J ends lost 3 bases and 8 bases, in that order; junction bases with no gene match: 7. Germline V gene lookup returns CDR1 SGHNT and CDR2 YYREEE (reference sequence). In nucleotides, the CDR3 is TGTGCCAGCAGCTCTACTAGCGGGAGAGTCGATGAGCAGTTCTTC. It specifies CASSSTSGRVDEQFF.

The chain recombines TRBV6-1 with TRBJ2-2; possible D gene TRBD2, 5 bases. This CDR3 has 16 residues. V lost 0 bases and J 6 bases, leaving 14 bases between the germline ends. Germline CDR1 and CDR2: MNHNS and SASEGT. The CDR3 DNA reads as TGTGCCAGCAGTGAAGCGCGGGCCCCTGGACCCGGGGAGCTGTTTTTT. Translation gives CASSEARAPGPGELFF.

The chain carries TRBV6-5 and TRBJ1-5; TRBD1 aligns across 8 bases. The V gene's germline CDR1 is MNHEY and CDR2 SVGAGI. V was clipped by 8 bases and J by 4 bases; unmatched bases: 1. CDR3 length equals 12 residues. The CDR3 spells CASRTGNQPQHF. The DNA of the CDR3 is TGTGCCAGCCGGACAGGGAATCAGCCCCAGCATTTT.

The chain couples TRBV10-3 to TRBJ2-2; 8 bases are shared with TRBD2. Germline CDR1 ENHRY, CDR2 SYGVKD. The J segment lost 8 bases and the V segment lost 7 bases, leaving 6 bases of the junction unmatched. This CDR3 is 13 amino acids long. The chain's CDR3 is CAITPGLEGELFF. Here the CDR3 DNA reads TGTGCCATCACCCCGGGACTAGAAGGGGAGCTGTTTTTT.

This clone appeared a few times. The rearrangement joins TRBV18 to TRBJ2-2, with D possibly matching TRBD2 (5 bases). The CDR3 length is 15 residues. CDR1 is KGHSH, CDR2 LQKENI, per germline. V lost 2 bases to trimming and J lost 7 bases, with 14 bases between them. The CDR3 here is CASSPRLLDVGELFF. As DNA, the CDR3 is TGTGCCAGCTCACCAAGGTTACTAGATGTCGGGGAGCTGTTTTTT.

V is TRBV30 and J is TRBJ2-1; possibly TRBD1 or TRBD2 for D (7 bases each). V lost 8 bases to trimming and J lost 9 bases, with 17 bases between them. The CDR3 runs 12 residues. Germline loops: CDR1 GTSNPN, CDR2 SVGIG (reference sequence). The CDR3 sequence: CAGGAGGSEQFF. For the CDR3, the DNA is TGTGCCGGGGGGGCAGGGGGAAGTGAGCAGTTCTTC.

The chain combines TRBV29-1 with TRBJ2-1, with 11 positions matching TRBD2. CDR3 size: 22 residues. The trim removed 1 base at V and 0 bases at J, leaving 20 bases unmatched. CDR1 is SQVTM and CDR2 is ANQGSEA in the germline V gene. CDR3 DNA sequence: TGCAGCGTTGAAGGGTCCGGGCAACCCGGGACTAGCGGACCCAGCTCCTACAATGAGCAGTTCTTC. Protein sequence: CSVEGSGQPGTSGPSSYNEQFF.

The chain employs TRBV5-6 and TRBJ2-7; D may be TRBD1 (6 bases). Germline V gene data show CDR1 as SGHDT and CDR2 as YYEEEE. The CDR3 loop spans 15 amino acids. Trimming left V 5 bases short and J 3 bases short, with 18 bases between. The CDR3 coding sequence is TGTGCCAGCAGGACGGACAGAGCAGGAGGCTACGAGCAGTACTTC. This gives the protein CASRTDRAGGYEQYF.

V and J are TRBV5-1 and TRBJ2-3, with TRBD1 as a possible D gene (6 bases). V was cut by 4 bases and J by 2 bases, with 17 bases left in between. CDR1 and CDR2 from the germline V gene are SGHRS and YFSETQ. The CDR3 has 16 residues. This CDR3 is CASSPQTGTYTDTQYF. DNA for the CDR3: TGCGCCAGCAGCCCCCAGACAGGCACCTACACAGATACGCAGTATTTT. Full variable domain (missing parts from reference TRBV5-1 and TRBJ2-3): KAGVTQTPRYLIKTRGQQVTLSCSPISGHRSVSWYQQTPGQGLQFLFEYFSETQRNKGNFPGRFSGRQFSNSRSEMNVSTLELGDSALYLCASSPQTGTYTDTQYFGPGTRLTVL.

This clone was picked up one time. This chain uses TRBV5-1 with TRBJ2-7; D not certain. CDR1 SGHRS and CDR2 YFSETQ come from the germline V gene. The V and J ends lost 1 base and 2 bases respectively, with 13 bases between them. The CDR3 length is 15 residues. The CDR3 protein is CASSLMATATYEQYF. The CDR3 DNA reads as TGCGCCAGCAGCTTGATGGCCACCGCAACCTACGAGCAGTACTTC.

The chain recombines TRBV19 with TRBJ2-1, with 13 positions matching TRBD2. From germline, CDR1 is LNHDA and CDR2 SQIVND (reference sequence). This CDR3 is 15 amino acids long. With 4 bases clipped from V and 3 bases from J, the junction kept 0 bases outside the gene matches. The CDR3 DNA reads TGTGCCAGTAGTAGGACTAGCGGGAGCTACAATGAGCAGTTCTTC. It specifies CASSRTSGSYNEQFF.